The clone carrying this T cell receptor (beta chain) was seen many times. The antigen is unknown. This specimen belongs to a study of T cells in Graves' hyperthyroidism and ophthalmopathy. Across the whole study: Any treatment followed the collection of peripheral blood at initial diagnosis. Study-level results: Ophthalmopathy got predicted by the model a median approximately 6.3 months before its onset. Blood also carried most thyroid clonotypes expanded above 0.001.

Orbital computed tomography and thyroid ultrasound, together with serum TRAb and thyroxine and clinical symptoms, were used for diagnoses. Amplification yielded TCR beta CDR3 regions, with RNA transcripts as the source. HTBI primers drove first-round RT-PCR of the TCR CDR3. TCRdb re-derived calls from the multiplex PCR reads in MiXCR, one entry per CDR3 protein. This table holds about 280,000 distinct CDR3 sequences, less than 30% found once. The CDR3 has 13 residues. Trimming shortened V by 0 bases and J by 4 bases, and 5 bases separated the two germline ends. The germline gives CDR1 KGHDR, CDR2 SFDVKD.

The rearrangement joins TRBV24-1 to TRBJ2-5, with unresolved D. The source is a man aged 40-50 years with Graves' hyperthyroidism that later progressed to Graves' ophthalmopathy. Sequencing input: blood. CDR3 in amino acids: CATSDLGGETQYF. CDR3 DNA sequence: TGTGCCACCAGTGATTTGGGTGGAGAGACCCAGTACTTC.